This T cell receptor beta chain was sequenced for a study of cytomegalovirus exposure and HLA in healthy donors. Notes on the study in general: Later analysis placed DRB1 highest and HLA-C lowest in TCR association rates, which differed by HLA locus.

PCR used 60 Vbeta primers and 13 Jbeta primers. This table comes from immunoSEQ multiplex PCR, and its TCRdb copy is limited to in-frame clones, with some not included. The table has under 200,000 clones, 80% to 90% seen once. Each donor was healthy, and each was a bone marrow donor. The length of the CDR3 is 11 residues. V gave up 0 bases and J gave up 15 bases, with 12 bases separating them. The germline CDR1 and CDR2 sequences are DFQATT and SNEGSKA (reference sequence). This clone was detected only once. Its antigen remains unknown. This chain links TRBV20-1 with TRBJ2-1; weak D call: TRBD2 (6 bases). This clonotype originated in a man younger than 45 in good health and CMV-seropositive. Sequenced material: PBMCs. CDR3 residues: CSARDRASAFF. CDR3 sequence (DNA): TGCAGTGCTAGAGATAGGGCTAGCGCGTTCTTC.